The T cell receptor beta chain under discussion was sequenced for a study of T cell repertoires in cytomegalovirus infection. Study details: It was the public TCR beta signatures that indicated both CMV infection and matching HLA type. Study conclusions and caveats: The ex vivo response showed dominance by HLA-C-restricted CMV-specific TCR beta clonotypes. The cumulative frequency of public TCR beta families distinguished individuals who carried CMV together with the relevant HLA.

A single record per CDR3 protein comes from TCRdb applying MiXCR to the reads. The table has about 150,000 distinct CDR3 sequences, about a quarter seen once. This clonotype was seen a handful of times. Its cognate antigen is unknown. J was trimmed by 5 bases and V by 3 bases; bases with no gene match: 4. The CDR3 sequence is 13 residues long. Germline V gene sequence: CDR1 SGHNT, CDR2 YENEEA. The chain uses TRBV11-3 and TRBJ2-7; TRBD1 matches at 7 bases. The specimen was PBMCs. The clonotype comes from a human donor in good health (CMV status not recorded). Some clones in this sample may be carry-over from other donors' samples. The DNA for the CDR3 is TGTGCCAGCAGCTTTCGACAGGGCCACGAGCAGTACTTC. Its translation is CASSFRQGHEQYF.